This TCR beta chain is from a study of T cells in Graves' hyperthyroidism and ophthalmopathy. RNA transcripts served as the template for amplifying TCR beta CDR3 regions. With the HTBI primer set, the TCR CDR3 went through a first round of RT-PCR. One entry per CDR3 protein, called by TCRdb with MiXCR from the multiplex PCR reads. The sample lists around 210,000 distinct CDR3 sequences, 17% occurring once. Germline V gene sequence: CDR1 MNHNS, CDR2 SASEGT. Trimming took 6 bases from V and 1 from J, leaving 13 bases between them. This CDR3 is 14 amino acids long. This clonotype was seen at least ten times.

The sequencing sample was made of blood. V is TRBV6-1 and J is TRBJ2-7, with D unclear. The TCR sequence derives from a woman between 50 and 59 years old with Graves' hyperthyroidism. In nucleotides, the CDR3 is TGTGCCAGCAGCCCGACCCAGACATCCTACGAGCAGTACTTC. The encoded protein is CASSPTQTSYEQYF.